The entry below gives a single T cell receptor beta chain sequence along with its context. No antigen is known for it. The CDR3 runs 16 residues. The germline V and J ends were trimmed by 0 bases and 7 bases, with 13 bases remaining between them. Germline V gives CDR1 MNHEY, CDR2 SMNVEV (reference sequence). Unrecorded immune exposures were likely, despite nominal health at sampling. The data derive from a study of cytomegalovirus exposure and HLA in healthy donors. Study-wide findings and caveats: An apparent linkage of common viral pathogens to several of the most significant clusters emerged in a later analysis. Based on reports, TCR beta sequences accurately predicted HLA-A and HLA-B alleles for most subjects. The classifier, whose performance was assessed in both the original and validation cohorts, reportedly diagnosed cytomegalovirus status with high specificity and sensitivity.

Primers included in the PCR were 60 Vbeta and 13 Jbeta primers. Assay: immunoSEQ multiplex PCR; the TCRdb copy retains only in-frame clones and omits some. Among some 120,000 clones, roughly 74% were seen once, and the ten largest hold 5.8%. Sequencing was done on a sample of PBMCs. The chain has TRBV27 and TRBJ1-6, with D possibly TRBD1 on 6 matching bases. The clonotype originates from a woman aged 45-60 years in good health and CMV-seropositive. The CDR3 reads CASSLSAGTPNSPLHF. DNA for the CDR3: TGTGCCAGCAGTTTATCGGCCGGGACACCGAATTCACCCCTCCACTTT.